A single sample gave rise to the 19 T cell receptor beta chains below, sequenced in a study of shared clonotypes between healthy human individuals. Assay used: immunoSEQ multiplex PCR; TCRdb lists only in-frame clones, some missing. Of about 2 million clones listed, 85% to 95% are singletons. Material: naive CD4+ T cells sorted from blood. Regarding subset: CD45RA+ positively selected. These receptors were taken from a man aged 18 to 29 in good health.

Notes on this clone: Other nucleotide sequences in the sample specify the same CDR3. The gene calls are TRBV11-1 and TRBJ1-1, with D unclear. The CDR3 is made up of 13 amino acids. Germline CDR1 and CDR2: SGHAT and FQDESV (reference sequence). V lost 1 base and J lost 0, with 3 bases in between. CDR3 residues: CASSLGLNTEAFF. CDR3 DNA: TGTGCCAGCAGCTTAGGGCTGAACACTGAAGCTTTCTTT.

The chain couples TRBV9 to TRBJ1-1, with D perhaps TRBD1 (6 bases). Germline lookup yields CDR1 SGDLS and CDR2 YYNGEE. Trimming removed 2 bases at V and 4 bases at J, with 9 bases between. The CDR3 runs 13 residues. The CDR3 coding sequence is TGTGCCAGCAGCGTGGGGGGGCCCACTGAAGCTTTCTTT. Translation: CASSVGGPTEAFF.

The rearrangement uses TRBV11-2 and TRBJ2-5, with D perhaps TRBD1 (5 bases). Germline lookup yields CDR1 SGHAT and CDR2 FQNNGV. The CDR3 extends over 18 amino acids. Between the trimmed V and J ends, which lost 5 bases and 1 base, there was a span of 23 bases. Here the CDR3 DNA reads TGTGCCAGCAGCCCGATAACCAAGGACAACCCGGTCCAAGAGACCCAGTACTTC. Translation: CASSPITKDNPVQETQYF.

V is TRBV7-9 and J is TRBJ2-1; D call uncertain. CDR1 is SEHNR and CDR2 is FQNEAQ in the germline V gene (reference sequence). With 4 bases removed from V and 10 bases from J, the gap between germline ends came to 11 bases. The CDR3 contains 12 residues. The CDR3 DNA follows: TGTGCCAGCAGCTCAGACAAACAAGAGCAGTTCTTC. Translated, it gives CASSSDKQEQFF.

The J gene is TRBJ2-3, the V gene TRBV5-1, with 8 bases fitting TRBD2. This CDR3 has 15 residues. V was clipped by 4 bases and J by 4 bases; unmatched bases: 8. The V gene's germline CDR1 is SGHRS and CDR2 YFSETQ. The chain's CDR3 is CASSNPGLVPDTQYF. CDR3 nucleotides: TGCGCCAGCAGCAATCCGGGACTAGTTCCAGATACGCAGTATTTT.

The chain employs TRBV18 and TRBJ1-1, with D maybe TRBD1 (5 bases). V was trimmed by 2 bases and J by 6 bases, leaving 13 bases between them. Germline V gives CDR1 KGHSH, CDR2 LQKENI. This CDR3 is 14 amino acids long. The CDR3 DNA is TGTGCCAGCTCACCAGGCCAGGGAATCTCTGAAGCTTTCTTT. As protein: CASSPGQGISEAFF.

This chain connects TRBV7-2 to TRBJ2-2; 7 bases are shared with TRBD2. This CDR3 region has 16 residues. Unmatched junction bases numbered 6, after V lost 1 base and J lost 4 bases. The germline CDR1 and CDR2 sequences are SGHTA and FQGNSA. Here the CDR3 reads CASSLVSSGVTGELFF. The CDR3 DNA follows: TGTGCCAGCAGCTTAGTATCCAGCGGGGTCACCGGGGAGCTGTTTTTT.

The genes are TRBV2 and TRBJ2-7; TRBD1 matches at 9 bases. The CDR3 sequence is 15 residues long. The V gene's germline CDR1 is SNHLY and CDR2 FYNNEI. Germline trimming cut 6 bases from V and 7 bases from J; bases unmatched to any gene: 13. The CDR3: CASRSLGQGREEQYF. CDR3 DNA: TGTGCCAGCAGGTCCCTAGGACAGGGGCGGGAAGAGCAGTACTTC.

This chain connects TRBV9 to TRBJ2-3; D is unresolved. Germline assignment: CDR1 SGDLS and CDR2 YYNGEE. V lost 3 bases, J lost 5 bases, and 10 bases lay in between. This CDR3 has 13 amino acids. The CDR3 DNA follows: TGTGCCAGCAGCGCCTCGTATCAAGATACGCAGTATTTT. This sequence encodes CASSASYQDTQYF.

The chain carries TRBV4-3 and TRBJ1-6; TRBD1 aligns across 8 bases. In germline, CDR1 is LGHNA, CDR2 YSLEER. V trimming: 4 bases; J trimming: 5 bases; junction bases outside the gene matches: 1. The CDR3 contains 14 residues. The CDR3 coding sequence is TGCGCCAGCAGCCCGGACAGGGATAATTCACCCCTCCACTTT. Its translation is CASSPDRDNSPLHF.

Written as DNA, the CDR3 is TGTGCCTTGGAGAGGGGGGCTGGAAACACCATATATTTT. It is translated as CALERGAGNTIYF. The rearrangement links TRBV30 to TRBJ1-3, with a tentative D call TRBD1 (6 bases). CDR3 size: 13 residues. Per the germline V gene, CDR1 is GTSNPN and CDR2 is SVGIG (reference sequence). With 7 bases removed from V and 2 bases from J, the gap between germline ends came to 12 bases.

Here the CDR3 reads CASSLGGLGNTEAFF. CDR3 sequence (DNA): TGTGCCAGCAGCTTAGGAGGCCTCGGGAACACTGAAGCTTTCTTT. The V call is TRBV7-9, the J call TRBJ1-1; D remains unclear. V was clipped by 1 base and J by 1 base, with 10 bases between them. Germline values: CDR1 SEHNR, CDR2 FQNEAQ (reference sequence). The length of the CDR3 is 15 residues.

This sequence joins TRBV6-5 and TRBJ2-3, with D perhaps given as TRBD1 or TRBD2 (5 bases each). CDR1 is MNHEY, CDR2 SVGAGI, per germline. This CDR3 is built from 12 residues. V shed 11 bases and J shed 2 bases, with 11 bases lying between them. DNA of the CDR3: TGTGCCGTGGGGGATTACACAGATACGCAGTATTTT. Its translation: CAVGDYTDTQYF.

The chain links TRBV18 to TRBJ2-3, with TRBD2 matching over 10 bases. Trimming at V came to 0 bases and at J to 4 bases, leaving 4 bases not matched to a gene. The CDR3 contains 16 residues. Germline V lookup: CDR1 KGHSH, CDR2 LQKENI. The CDR3 region has the DNA TGTGCCAGCTCACCACCGCTAGCGGGAGTGGCAGATACGCAGTATTTT. Translating gives CASSPPLAGVADTQYF.

The chain links TRBV11-2 to TRBJ2-1; D unclear. CDR3 length: 15 amino acids. V lost 6 bases and J 0 bases, leaving 12 bases between the germline ends. Germline CDR1 is SGHAT and CDR2 is FQNNGV. The DNA of the CDR3 is TGTGCCAGCAGATTGGACGGCCCCTCCTACAATGAGCAGTTCTTC. Its translation is CASRLDGPSYNEQFF.

The chain is built from TRBV28 and TRBJ2-7, with 7 bases fitting TRBD1. CDR3 length: 14 amino acids. V was pared by 0 bases and J by 3 bases, with 2 bases of the junction left unmatched. Germline V lookup: CDR1 MDHEN, CDR2 SYDVKM. The CDR3 DNA sequence: TGTGCCAGCAGTTTATGGACAGGGCGCTACGAGCAGTACTTC. Protein: CASSLWTGRYEQYF. Filled out from reference TRBV28 and TRBJ2-7, the complete variable domain reads DVKVTQSSRYLVKRTGEKVFLECVQDMDHENMFWYRQDPGLGLRLIYFSYDVKMKEKGDIPEGYSVSREKKERFSLILESASTNQTSMYLCASSLWTGRYEQYFGPGTRLTVT.

The chain recombines TRBV5-3 with TRBJ1-5; D is unresolved. TRBV5-3 is assigned to the ORF class and has an uncertain function. This CDR3 contains 13 residues. Trimming took 0 bases from V and 3 from J, leaving 4 bases between them. The CDR3 region has the DNA TGTGCCAGAAGCTTGGATCCCAATCAGCCCCAGCATTTT. It translates to CARSLDPNQPQHF.

Turning to this clone: This may arise from a read error, as a much more abundant clone is one base away. Other DNA sequences in this sample translate to the same CDR3. As DNA, the CDR3 is TGTGCCAGCAGCTTGGGAGGTAGCAATCAGCCCCAGCATTTT. Protein product: CASSLGGSNQPQHF. V and J are TRBV5-4 and TRBJ1-5; the D is unclear. CDR3 size: 14 residues. CDR1 and CDR2 from the germline V gene are SGHNT and YYREEE (reference sequence). Trimming left V 0 bases short and J 0 bases short, with 4 bases between. Drawing the rest from reference TRBV5-4 and TRBJ1-5, the complete variable domain is ETGVTQSPTHLIKTRGQQVTLRCSSQSGHNTVSWYQQALGQGPQFIFQYYREEENGRGNFPPRFSGLQFPNYSSELNVNALELDDSALYLCASSLGGSNQPQHFGDGTRLSIL.

This chain links TRBV2 with TRBJ2-3; 8 nucleotides line up with TRBD1. The CDR3 loop spans 15 amino acids. The V segment lost 2 bases and the J segment 6 bases; nucleotides outside the gene matches: 7. Germline CDR1 is SNHLY and CDR2 is FYNNEI. The CDR3 region is CASSENPQGADTQYF. DNA of the CDR3: TGTGCCAGCAGTGAAAACCCGCAGGGGGCGGATACGCAGTATTTT.